These T cell receptor beta chains were read from a single sample in a study of T cell responses to AZD1222 COVID-19 vaccine. TCRdb keeps only in-frame clones here, not all; method: immunoSEQ multiplex PCR. The data hold some 80,000 clones, with roughly nine tenths observed a single time. This specimen was peripheral blood, taken on day 0 of AZD1222 vaccination. These receptors were obtained from an adult in good health. Each CDR3 is given with its conserved first and last residue.

>TRBV14
CASSLGSETQYF
>TRBV28
CASSFETGLDTQYF
>TRBV5-8
CASITPSGGVNQPQHF
>TRBV28
CASSLWGLAGGNEQFF
>TRBV5-4
CASSWGGGYNSPLHF
>TRBV9
CASSPGQGNVPEAFF
>TRBV4-3
CASSQDLQGSYNEQFF
>TRBV6-1
CASSEEETSGGHNEQFF
>TRBV3-1/TRBV3-2
CASSQRDKNTEAFF
>TRBV19
CASRMGPGRNTGELFF
>TRBV6-1
CASSEGGGANNQPQHF
>TRBV6-5
CASSYSQGLYEQYF
>TRBV7-2
CASSLYRGTGEAFF
>TRBV2
CASSVRAGGEKLFF
>TRBV12-3/TRBV12-4
CASSLMGDGEQYF
>TRBV7-9
CASSSDRGANQPQHF
>TRBV5-1
CASSLMSGAYNEQFF
>TRBV5-1
CASSLSANYGYTF
>TRBV5-8
CASSRGAGDQPQHF
>TRBV12-5
CASGDRGARTEAFF
>TRBV12-3/TRBV12-4
CASSLGPRVGYTF
>TRBV4-1
CASSPRGSAYEQYF
>TRBV18
CASSPGQGVTEAFF
>TRBV10-2
CASHIAGGPHTGELFF
>TRBV7-9
CASSSGLAPYEQYF
>TRBV28
CASNTDRGTEVSGNTIYF
>TRBV21-1
CASSKVQGNLTGMDNQPQHF
>TRBV20-1
CSALRDTQYF
>TRBV5-4
CASSLQGGGQETQYF
>TRBV5-1
CASSYLGQGAGETQYF
>TRBV23-1
CASSQSIGTLNTEAFF
>TRBV6-5
CASSYGSPVYEQYF
>TRBV28
CASSLVQSEKLFF
>TRBV28
CASSVSADTQYF
>TRBV29-1
CSAAQQGSSAEAFF
>TRBV18
CASSPPSTGMNTEAFF
>TRBV6-2/TRBV6-3
CASSYQRFPNNEQFF
>TRBV10-2
CASSEVGTRVDQPQHF
>TRBV4-1
CASSLTLNTEAFF
>TRBV3-1/TRBV3-2
CASSHRDREREQYF
>TRBV2
CASSERTLGTTEAFF
>TRBV19
CASSIPTTTNTGELFF
>TRBV28
CASTPARLGGGLFF
>TRBV28
CASSLGGPLGRLTDTQYF
>TRBV28
CASSLAGYGTQYF
>TRBV7-9
CASSLWAASDTEAFF
>TRBV9
CASSVEWGTEAFF
>TRBV18
CASSTQIATNEKLFF
>TRBV28
CASSSGGSNQPQHF
>TRBV3-1/TRBV3-2
CASSQWGLGAKEQYF
>TRBV6-2/TRBV6-3
CASSYDRVPNQPQHF
>TRBV7-9
CASSFSGVFTEAFF
>TRBV5-1
CASSLDGVGAQPQHF
>TRBV7-3
CASSVAEGQGRNEQFF
>TRBV19
CASSIGSWGNQPQHF
>TRBV25-1
CASSEYVSGSSTDTQYF
>TRBV15
CATSSPRGFSYEQYF
>TRBV28
CASSNGQSSYNEQFF